This entry lists 26 T cell receptor beta chains sequenced from one sample in a study of T cell changes during pregnancy in multiple sclerosis (dated by TCRdb to the late 2010s). The protocol used for the library was the immunoSEQ multiplex PCR assay. TCRdb carries this immuneACCESS record with in-frame sequences only. Its versions omit some clonotypes, under half of them owing to an unresolved V gene in the studies checked, with the rest unexplained. This sample gives just under 50,000 clones in total; 90% to 95% of them show up just once. 10% of the sample goes to the ten largest clones. The specimen was CD8+ T cells from peripheral blood mononuclear cells, collected after pregnancy. The receptor source for this set is a female donor with multiple sclerosis, enrolled in a pregnancy study.

On this clone: Sequence at one end of the junction differs from germline and may be a read error. The chain employs TRBV7-7 and TRBJ2-1, with TRBD2 matching 13 bases. There are 15 residues in the CDR3. Germline-derived CDR1 and CDR2 are SSHAT and FNYEAQ (reference sequence). The CDR3 DNA reads TGTGCTAGCAGCACTAGCGGGGGGGCCTACAATGAGCAGTTCTTC. This gives the protein CASSTSGGAYNEQFF.

This chain connects TRBV6-1 to TRBJ2-3, with TRBD2 as a possible D gene (6 bases). CDR3 size: 14 residues. Germline CDR1 is MNHNS and CDR2 is SASEGT. V dropped 4 bases and J dropped 2 bases, with 10 bases sitting between them. The CDR3 sequence: CASSGDSVTDTQYF. In DNA form, the CDR3 reads TGTGCCAGCAGTGGGGACTCTGTCACAGATACGCAGTATTTT.

This rearrangement joins TRBV6-4 to TRBJ2-7; D not resolved. With 8 bases removed from V and 3 bases from J, the gap between germline ends came to 17 bases. Germline CDR1 MRHNA, CDR2 SNTAGT. This CDR3 is 14 amino acids long. The CDR3 loop reads CASACIVSNYEQYF. The CDR3 DNA reads TGTGCCAGCGCATGTATAGTAAGTAACTACGAGCAGTACTTC.

This chain uses TRBV11-1 with TRBJ1-1; no definite D call. Trimming stripped 1 base from V and 4 bases from J, with 7 bases between. Germline CDR1 SGHAT, CDR2 FQDESV (reference sequence). The CDR3 totals 13 residues. CDR3 amino acids: CASSLGSTTEAFF. As DNA, the CDR3 is TGTGCCAGCAGCTTAGGGTCTACCACTGAAGCTTTCTTT.

V is TRBV6-5 and J is TRBJ2-1, with 12 bases fitting TRBD2. The J segment lost 7 bases and the V segment lost 10 bases, leaving 5 bases of the junction unmatched. The germline gives CDR1 MNHEY, CDR2 SVGAGI. The CDR3 covers 13 residues. CDR3 region: CATLAGGLNEQFF. CDR3 nucleotides: TGTGCCACCCTAGCGGGGGGGCTTAATGAGCAGTTCTTC.

This chain links TRBV2 with TRBJ1-5, with 9 bases that match TRBD1. V dropped 7 bases and J dropped 0; count of bases not matched to a gene: 4. The CDR3 has 15 amino acids. Germline V gene lookup returns CDR1 SNHLY and CDR2 FYNNEI. The CDR3 sequence is CASTPQGASNQPQHF. The DNA for the CDR3 is TGTGCCAGCACCCCACAGGGGGCTAGCAATCAGCCCCAGCATTTT.

The chain recombines TRBV5-6 with TRBJ2-1; D gene uncertain. Germline CDR1 is SGHDT and CDR2 is YYEEEE. V was trimmed by 4 bases and J by 7 bases, leaving 9 bases between them. The CDR3 is made up of 12 amino acids. CDR3 residues: CASSHGGNEQFF. In nucleotides, the CDR3 is TGTGCCAGCAGCCACGGTGGTAATGAGCAGTTCTTC.

The V call is TRBV4-1, the J call TRBJ2-2; TRBD2 matches at 7 bases. CDR3 length: 17 residues. Looked up from germline, CDR1 is MGHRA and CDR2 is YSYEKL. The trim removed 0 bases at V and 3 bases at J, leaving 7 bases unmatched. The CDR3 DNA sequence: TGCGCCAGCAGCCAAGATGAGGGCGGGGGTTACACCGGGGAGCTGTTTTTT. The encoded protein is CASSQDEGGGYTGELFF.

The chain joins TRBV15 to TRBJ1-1; D ambiguous. V was pared by 5 bases and J by 4 bases, with 8 bases between. CDR1 and CDR2 (germline): LNHNV, YYDKDF (reference sequence). CDR3 length equals 12 residues. CDR3 nucleotides: TGTGCCACCAGCGGGCTTGCCACTGAAGCTTTCTTT. Its protein is CATSGLATEAFF. The full variable domain, with the rest looked up from reference TRBV15 and TRBJ1-1, is DAMVIQNPRYQVTQFGKPVTLSCSQTLNHNVMYWYQQKSSQAPKLLFHYYDKDFNNEADTPDNFQSRRPNTSFCFLDIRSPGLGDTAMYLCATSGLATEAFFGQGTRLTVV.

This clone was counted a single time. The chain joins TRBV19 to TRBJ2-7, with D perhaps matching TRBD1 (6 bases). V dropped 6 bases and J dropped 3 bases, with 27 bases sitting between them. Germline V CDR1 and CDR2: LNHDA, SQIVND (reference sequence). The CDR3 spans 18 residues. CDR3 in DNA: TGTGCCAGTAGCCTCTTTATAAGGGGGAGCCCTTCGGACTACGAGCAGTACTTC. Translation gives CASSLFIRGSPSDYEQYF.

The chain is built from TRBV29-1 and TRBJ2-3; no firm D call. Germline assignment: CDR1 SQVTM and CDR2 ANQGSEA. Deletions cut 1 base from V and 0 bases from J, with 5 bases between. CDR3 size: 13 residues. DNA for the CDR3: TGCAGCGTTGAAGCCCCTAGCACAGATACGCAGTATTTT. Protein sequence: CSVEAPSTDTQYF.

V usage is TRBV29-1 and J usage is TRBJ2-1; D unclear. With 0 bases removed from V and 3 bases from J, the gap between germline ends came to 6 bases. This CDR3 is 13 amino acids long. Germline CDR1 is SQVTM and CDR2 is ANQGSEA. CDR3 amino acids: CSVEDAGYNEQFF. CDR3 DNA sequence: TGCAGCGTTGAAGATGCAGGCTACAATGAGCAGTTCTTC.

The chain has TRBV13 and TRBJ2-7; 10 nucleotides match TRBD2. V dropped 4 bases and J dropped 0; count of bases not matched to a gene: 6. Germline V CDR1 and CDR2: PRHDT, FYEKMQ (reference sequence). The CDR3 contains 16 residues. The chain's CDR3 is CASSSDSGGNSYEQYF. CDR3 nucleotide sequence: TGTGCCAGCAGCTCCGATAGCGGGGGGAACTCCTACGAGCAGTACTTC.

The J gene is TRBJ2-7, the V gene TRBV7-3, with TRBD2 identical over 11 bases. Germline V gene sequence: CDR1 SGHTA, CDR2 FQGTGA. This CDR3 is 16 amino acids long. V was clipped by 5 bases and J by 4 bases; unmatched bases: 10. DNA of the CDR3: TGTGCCAGCAGCCCAACCGGGGGACTAGCGGTTTACGAGCAGTACTTC. Encoded protein: CASSPTGGLAVYEQYF. Supplemented by reference TRBV7-3 and TRBJ2-7, the full variable domain reads GAGVSQTPSNKVTEKGKYVELRCDPISGHTALYWYRQSLGQGPEFLIYFQGTGAADDSGLPNDRFFAVRPEGSVSTLKIQRTERGDSAVYLCASSPTGGLAVYEQYFGPGTRLTVT.

This chain uses TRBV15 with TRBJ1-5; D is possibly TRBD1 (6 bases). Trimming cost V 0 bases and J 4 bases, with 7 bases left between them. CDR3 length: 14 amino acids. CDR1 is LNHNV, CDR2 YYDKDF, per germline (reference sequence). The CDR3 DNA sequence: TGTGCCACCAGCAGAGATAGGGGGAATCAGCCCCAGCATTTT. Its protein product is CATSRDRGNQPQHF.

The chain recombines TRBV9 with TRBJ2-3; TRBD2 aligns across 16 bases. The CDR3 contains 19 residues. J was trimmed by 2 bases and V by 3 bases; bases with no gene match: 9. Germline values: CDR1 SGDLS, CDR2 YYNGEE. The DNA for the CDR3 is TGTGCCAGCAGCGCTCCGGGACTAGCGGGGGGGCTGCTCACAGATACGCAGTATTTT. The encoded protein is CASSAPGLAGGLLTDTQYF.

The chain couples TRBV19 to TRBJ1-2; no firm D call. CDR1 and CDR2 from the germline V gene are LNHDA and SQIVND (reference sequence). The CDR3 is 16 residues long. V lost 4 bases to trimming and J lost 5 bases, with 20 bases between them. The CDR3 DNA follows: TGTGCCAGTAGTACCTTCACAGATCGAGTCGTATATGGCTACACCTTC. Encoded protein: CASSTFTDRVVYGYTF.

The chain's CDR3 is CASSLGDLYEQYF. DNA for the CDR3: TGCGCCAGCAGCCTCGGAGACCTCTACGAGCAGTACTTC. The gene calls are TRBV5-1 and TRBJ2-7, with D unclear. CDR1 is SGHRS and CDR2 is YFSETQ in the germline V gene. V gave up 4 bases and J gave up 3 bases, with 11 bases separating them. The CDR3 length is 13 residues.

CDR3 bases: TGTGCCAGCAGCTTAGCGGCGGAGGGGAACGCATATGGCTACACCTTC. It codes for CASSLAAEGNAYGYTF. The chain has TRBV13 and TRBJ1-2; TRBD1 might be the D (5 bases). Germline lookup yields CDR1 PRHDT and CDR2 FYEKMQ (reference sequence). The CDR3 contains 16 residues. Trimming removed 1 base at V and 5 bases at J, with 17 bases between.

J is TRBJ1-4 and V is TRBV19; 7 bases agree with TRBD1. V shed 4 bases and J 4 bases; nucleotides not matched to a gene: 6. The CDR3 is 15 amino acids. Germline loops: CDR1 LNHDA, CDR2 SQIVND (reference sequence). CDR3 DNA: TGTGCCAGTAGTACCTGGGACAGTCTTAATGAAAAACTGTTTTTT. Its protein product is CASSTWDSLNEKLFF.

This chain links TRBV6-5 with TRBJ1-4; a weak D match, TRBD1 (6 bases). The CDR3 runs to 13 residues. V lost 6 bases and J 8 bases, leaving 13 bases between the germline ends. Germline V gene data show CDR1 as MNHEY and CDR2 as SVGAGI. CDR3 region: CASRPGTTEKLFF. CDR3 DNA sequence: TGTGCCAGCAGACCTGGGACAACCGAAAAACTGTTTTTT.

This rearrangement joins TRBV5-6 to TRBJ2-3, with a possible D match to TRBD1 (5 bases). Germline lookup yields CDR1 SGHDT and CDR2 YYEEEE. The CDR3 is 17 residues long. Deletions cut 2 bases from V and 4 bases from J, with 20 bases between. The CDR3 spells CASSFGLGLDSADTQYF. CDR3 coding DNA: TGTGCCAGCAGCTTCGGGTTGGGGCTAGATTCAGCAGATACGCAGTATTTT. Combining the CDR3 with reference TRBV5-6 and TRBJ2-3 gives the whole variable domain DAGVTQSPTHLIKTRGQQVTLRCSPKSGHDTVSWYQQALGQGPQFIFQYYEEEERQRGNFPDRFSGHQFPNYSSELNVNALLLGDSALYLCASSFGLGLDSADTQYFGPGTRLTVL.

The rearrangement joins TRBV4-2 to TRBJ1-2; 9 positions agree with TRBD1. The germline V gene has CDR1 LGHNA and CDR2 YNFKEQ. J lost 3 bases, V lost 4 bases, and 6 bases had no gene match. The CDR3 sequence is 15 residues long. CDR3 loop: CASSRRTGEDYGYTF. CDR3 DNA: TGTGCCAGCAGCCGTAGGACAGGGGAGGACTATGGCTACACCTTC.

The sample holds a few counts of this clone. The CDR3 DNA is TGTGCCAGCAGCTTTTACTATGGACAGGGCACTGAAGCTTTCTTT. Its translation is CASSFYYGQGTEAFF. The chain links TRBV5-5 to TRBJ1-1, with TRBD1 matching 8 bases. The length of the CDR3 is 15 residues. Per germline, CDR1 SGHKS and CDR2 YYEKEE (reference sequence). The V segment lost 2 bases and the J segment 4 bases; nucleotides outside the gene matches: 7.

The genes are TRBV11-2 and TRBJ1-2, with D tentatively TRBD1 (5 bases). This CDR3 spans 12 amino acids. V shed 5 bases and J shed 8 bases, with 12 bases lying between them. Germline V gene data show CDR1 as SGHAT and CDR2 as FQNNGV. CDR3 in amino acids: CASSGGGDGYTF. The CDR3 DNA sequence: TGTGCCAGCAGCGGTGGGGGGGACGGCTACACCTTC.

This rearrangement joins TRBV19 to TRBJ2-3; the match to TRBD2 covers 12 bases. J was trimmed by 4 bases and V by 2 bases; bases with no gene match: 4. Germline-derived CDR1 and CDR2 are LNHDA and SQIVND (reference sequence). This CDR3 region has 16 residues. The chain's CDR3 is CASSIPASGGADTQYF. CDR3 in DNA: TGTGCCAGTAGTATACCGGCTAGCGGGGGGGCAGATACGCAGTATTTT. The whole variable domain, remainder taken from reference TRBV19 and TRBJ2-3, is DGGITQSPKYLFRKEGQNVTLSCEQNLNHDAMYWYRQDPGQGLRLIYYSQIVNDFQKGDIAEGYSVSREKKESFPLTVTSAQKNPTAFYLCASSIPASGGADTQYFGPGTRLTVL.